Sequencing of this T cell receptor beta chain was carried out in a study of T-cell memory formation after mild COVID-19. Study-wide findings and caveats: Among clones peaking at day 37 in the second wave, SARS-CoV-2 specificity remained unconfirmed. Contracting CD4+ clones were located mainly in CM and EM, and CD8+ clones in EMRA. Clones that contracted from day 15 to 85 had balanced CD4/CD8; later expanders were CD4+ biased.

In its sample, this clonotype was seen a few times. Its antigen remains unknown. TCR alpha and TCR beta cDNA libraries carrying sample barcodes and UMIs were produced by 5'RACE using constant-segment primers. MiXCR was run by TCRdb on the 5' RACE reads, yielding one entry per CDR3 protein. Seen here are approximately 490,000 distinct CDR3 sequences, just over 20% observed once, and the top ten hold under 15%. V was pared by 1 base and J by 6 bases, with 15 bases between. This CDR3 comprises 16 residues. Germline CDR1 SGHTA, CDR2 FQGNSA. Sequenced material: PBMCs or a T cell subset sorted from them (not recorded which). The TCR was taken from an adult woman who had mild COVID-19 (a few samples of this study predate the infection). Cell type and time point are not known. The V call is TRBV7-2, the J call TRBJ1-4; possibly TRBD1 for D (5 bases). The CDR3 coding sequence is TGTGCCAGCAGCTTAGACTTGAAGGGGCCCCATGAAAAACTGTTTTTT. Translated: CASSLDLKGPHEKLFF.